Listed below are T cell receptor beta chains from one sample, sequenced in a study of T cells in localized non-small cell lung cancer. Measured with immunoSEQ multiplex PCR; TCRdb has only the in-frame clones, and not every one. The sample has about 59,000 clones, roughly 90% seen once. Source: peripheral blood, taken before any cancer treatment. The receptors were gathered from a man aged 35 to 70 with stage I lung adenocarcinoma. The CDR3 runs from the conserved cysteine through the conserved F or W. The D gene is left open where the match is weak. Where a row states a size, it is once, few, many or the class of an expanded clone; other rows omit it.

CDR3nt | CDR3aa | d_gene | v_gene | abundance | j_gene
TGCAGCGTTATGGGACAGACCTACGAGCAGTACTTC | CSVMGQTYEQYF | TRBD1 | TRBV29-1 | . | TRBJ2-7
TGTGCCAGCAGCCAAATAGGGCGGGAGAGAGTAAATGAGCAGTTCTTC | CASSQIGRERVNEQFF | TRBD2 | TRBV4-2 | . | TRBJ2-1
TGTGCCATCAGTCCGGGACAGGGGGCCTACGAGCAGTACTTC | CAISPGQGAYEQYF | TRBD1 | TRBV10-3 | . | TRBJ2-7
TGCGCCAGCAGCCAAGAAGGTAGCGGGAGGGGAGATACGCAGTATTTT | CASSQEGSGRGDTQYF | TRBD2 | TRBV4-1 | . | TRBJ2-3
TGCGCCAGCAGCTTGGGGCAAGGGGGTCGGCGCAATGAGCAGTTCTTC | CASSLGQGGRRNEQFF | . | TRBV5-1 | . | TRBJ2-1
TGTGCCAGCAGGGGGAGCTCTGGGGCCAACGTCCTGACTTTC | CASRGSSGANVLTF | . | TRBV5-4 | . | TRBJ2-6
TGTGCCAGCAGCTTGACGGGGGTTAGCACAGATACGCAGTATTTT | CASSLTGVSTDTQYF | . | TRBV7-3 | . | TRBJ2-3
TGTGCCAGCAGTGATAGGGGTCCTGACTCCGGCTACACCTTC | CASSDRGPDSGYTF | . | TRBV6-1 | . | TRBJ1-2
TGTGCCAGCAGCACGGACAGGGGTTTATGCGGCTACACCTTC | CASSTDRGLCGYTF | . | TRBV21-1 | . | TRBJ1-2
TGTGCCAGCAGTTTATCGGCGGGGGGCTCTGAAAAACTGTTTTTT | CASSLSAGGSEKLFF | . | TRBV27 | . | TRBJ1-4
TGTGCCAGCATCTGGACCCCCTCGGGGGTCAATGAGCAGTTCTTC | CASIWTPSGVNEQFF | . | TRBV6-1 | . | TRBJ2-1
TGTGCCAGCAGCCAGGGAGATCGAAACACCATATATTTT | CASSQGDRNTIYF | . | TRBV7-9 | . | TRBJ1-3
TGCGCCAGCAGCACCGGGATCGCTGAAGCTTTCTTT | CASSTGIAEAFF | . | TRBV5-1 | . | TRBJ1-1
TGTGCCTGGAATGAAAAAGGCAATCAGCCCCAGCATTTT | CAWNEKGNQPQHF | . | TRBV30 | once | TRBJ1-5
TGCAGCGTTGTAGGGATGAATGAGCAGTTCTTC | CSVVGMNEQFF | . | TRBV29-1 | . | TRBJ2-1
TGTGCCAGCAGCCAATTACTAGCGGGAGGTCTCACAGATACGCAGTATTTT | CASSQLLAGGLTDTQYF | TRBD2 | TRBV14 | . | TRBJ2-3
TGTGCCAGCAGCCCAGGGGCCTGGGACCCTGAAGCTTTCTTT | CASSPGAWDPEAFF | . | TRBV11-2 | . | TRBJ1-1
TGTGCCAGCGGCCCGCCGGGACAGGGGACGGGTTACGAGCAGTACTTC | CASGPPGQGTGYEQYF | TRBD1 | TRBV11-2 | . | TRBJ2-7
TGTGCCAGCAGTTACCGGGACAGGACCCCCTACGAGCAGTACTTC | CASSYRDRTPYEQYF | TRBD1 | TRBV28 | . | TRBJ2-7
TGTGCCAGCAGCCTCCAGGGGGCGCTTGGGGAGCTGTTTTTT | CASSLQGALGELFF | TRBD1 | TRBV28 | . | TRBJ2-2
TGTGCCAGCAGTTACGACAGGGGGAGCTATGGCTACACCTTC | CASSYDRGSYGYTF | TRBD1 | TRBV6-6 | . | TRBJ1-2
TGTGCCAGCAGCCTGGGGACAGGAGATACGCAGTATTTT | CASSLGTGDTQYF | TRBD1 | TRBV7-9 | . | TRBJ2-3
TGTGCCACCAGCAGAGATAAGGCGAGCTCCTACGAGCAGTACTTC | CATSRDKASSYEQYF | . | TRBV15 | . | TRBJ2-7
TGCGCCAGCAGCCAAGTTCCCGGACAGGGATTTGGTGGCTACACCTTC | CASSQVPGQGFGGYTF | TRBD1 | TRBV4-1 | . | TRBJ1-2
TGTGCCAGCAGTTACTGGAACTCACGGGAGGAGACCCAGTACTTC | CASSYWNSREETQYF | . | TRBV6-5 | . | TRBJ2-5
TGCGCCAGCAGCCAAGAAGGGGGGGTCGACGAGCAGTACTTC | CASSQEGGVDEQYF | . | TRBV4-3 | . | TRBJ2-7
TGTGCCAGCAGCCTTCGGGCGAACACTGAAGCTTTCTTT | CASSLRANTEAFF | . | TRBV7-9 | . | TRBJ1-1
TGTGCCAGCACTCAGACAGGTTCCGAGACCCAGTACTTC | CASTQTGSETQYF | . | TRBV6-5 | . | TRBJ2-5
TGTGCCAGTAGTATAAACCCTAGCGGAGCGCCCACAGATACGCAGTATTTT | CASSINPSGAPTDTQYF | TRBD2 | TRBV19 | . | TRBJ2-3